This T cell receptor beta chain was sequenced during a study of regulatory T cells in long-lasting Graves disease. Study context: Patients met the persistent Graves' disease definition after over 5 years of antithyroid drugs with positive TSH receptor antibodies. Study-level points and caveats: Persistent disease was characterized by preferential usage of TRBV28, TRBJ1-2 and TRBJ2-5.

In this sample, this clonotype turned up a few times. Its antigen is unknown. Time point described: persistent/refractory GD, antithyroid drugs over 5 years with positive TRAb. PBMCs were the source of the RNA used for TCR sequencing. Patients were from an endocrinology department in Xi'an, China. Arm-PCR of CDR3 regions with iRepertoire HTBI primers generated TCR beta libraries. TCRdb passed the multiplex PCR reads through MiXCR, listing each CDR3 protein once. Here the sample spans 350,000 to 500,000 distinct CDR3 sequences, under 25% being singletons. V lost 7 bases, J lost 0 bases, and 10 bases lay in between. Germline-derived CDR1 and CDR2 are LNHDA and SQIVND (reference sequence). The CDR3 covers 14 residues.

This material consisted of peripheral blood mononuclear cells (PBMCs), taken when the disease was refractory, from a patient treated with antithyroid drugs. The clonotype originates from a female donor with Graves disease. The rearrangement links TRBV19 to TRBJ2-4; D is undetermined. The CDR3 bases are TGTGCCAGTAAAGAGACCGAAGCCAAAAACATTCAGTACTTC. It yields the protein CASKETEAKNIQYF.